These 29 T cell receptor beta chains were sequenced from one sample in a study of T cells in Graves' hyperthyroidism and ophthalmopathy (dated by TCRdb to the late 2010s). Libraries were built with multiplex PCR. The run used an Illumina HiSeq 2000. The TCR beta CDR3 regions were amplified from RNA transcripts. For the first round of RT-PCR on the TCR CDR3, the HTBI primer set was used together with the Qiagen OneStep RT-PCR kit. TCRdb trimmed public reads at Q25 via fastp, called clones via MiXCR and kept in-frame beta chains. For every CDR3 protein sequence, its rows merge into one entry that carries the most common genes and DNA. The sample table lists over 700,000 distinct CDR3 sequences, about 17% of them with a count of one. The top ten hold around 17% of the sample. The material sequenced was blood. Receptors originate from a woman in her 50s with Graves' hyperthyroidism that later progressed to Graves' ophthalmopathy.

This clonotype was picked up many times. One junction end disagrees with the germline gene, perhaps due to a read error. V and J are TRBV12-3 or TRBV12-4 and TRBJ2-3, with TRBD2 matching over 11 bases. There are 15 residues in the CDR3. Written as DNA, the CDR3 is TGTGCCACCAGTCCCGGACTAGCGGGTCCAGATACGCAGTATTTT. Its protein is CATSPGLAGPDTQYF.

This clonotype appeared many times. The CDR3 bases are TGTGCCAGCAGTTTGCAGGGGCCGCACACCGGGGAGCTGTTTTTT. Its protein product is CASSLQGPHTGELFF. This chain links TRBV12-3 or TRBV12-4 with TRBJ2-2, with D possibly matching TRBD1 (6 bases). With 3 bases removed from V and 3 bases from J, the gap between germline ends came to 11 bases. This CDR3 has 15 amino acids.

There are many counts of this clonotype. The rearrangement links TRBV11-2 to TRBJ2-7; unclear D gene. Germline lookup yields CDR1 SGHAT and CDR2 FQNNGV. This CDR3 region has 13 residues. With 1 base removed from V and 3 bases from J, the gap between germline ends came to 7 bases. CDR3 amino acids: CASSLVQLYEQYF. CDR3 DNA: TGTGCCAGCAGCTTAGTTCAGCTCTACGAGCAGTACTTC.

This chain joins TRBV5-1 and TRBJ2-1; D is unresolved. The CDR3 extends over 13 amino acids. The germline V gene has CDR1 SGHRS and CDR2 YFSETQ. V lost 4 bases to trimming and J lost 8 bases, with 13 bases between them. The CDR3 sequence is CASSRLTRDEQFF. The CDR3 coding sequence is TGCGCCAGCAGCAGGTTGACCCGCGATGAGCAGTTCTTC.

In its sample, this clonotype was seen many times. V usage is TRBV3-1 and J usage is TRBJ1-2, with D maybe TRBD1 (5 bases). V was trimmed by 4 bases and J by 4 bases, leaving 16 bases between them. The CDR3 runs to 15 residues. Germline values: CDR1 LGHDT, CDR2 YNNKEL (reference sequence). In DNA form, the CDR3 reads TGTGCCAGCAGCCGCAAGACCGGAGGGGTCTATGGCTACACCTTC. It yields the protein CASSRKTGGVYGYTF.

V usage is TRBV6-1 and J usage is TRBJ1-1, with D unresolved. Deletions cut 9 bases from V and 1 base from J, with 9 bases between. CDR1 is MNHNS and CDR2 is SASEGT in the germline V gene. The CDR3 has 12 residues. The CDR3, as DNA: TGTGCCAGTGCCATGGGGAACACTGAAGCTTTCTTT. Translating gives CASAMGNTEAFF.

This clonotype was seen repeatedly, ten times or more. The rearrangement uses TRBV20-1 and TRBJ2-1, with D perhaps TRBD2 (6 bases). Germline V gene sequence: CDR1 DFQATT, CDR2 SNEGSKA (reference sequence). The CDR3 runs to 16 residues. Trimming pared 6 bases from V and 1 base from J, leaving 19 bases between. This CDR3 is CSAGGTDPGSYNEQFF. CDR3 DNA: TGCAGTGCCGGAGGGACGGACCCGGGATCCTACAATGAGCAGTTCTTC.

The rearrangement links TRBV9 to TRBJ1-6; D unclear. This CDR3 has 14 residues. Germline V gene lookup returns CDR1 SGDLS and CDR2 YYNGEE. The V end was cut by 6 bases, the J end by 6 bases, with 13 bases between. The CDR3 bases are TGTGCCAGCAACCCGGGAGGGTTTAATTCACCCCTCCACTTT. This translates into CASNPGGFNSPLHF.

The rearrangement uses TRBV29-1 and TRBJ1-5; no firm D call. The CDR3 loop spans 12 amino acids. V was clipped by 7 bases and J by 7 bases, with 14 bases between them. CDR1 SQVTM and CDR2 ANQGSEA come from the germline V gene. The CDR3 spells CSAWVAGQPQHF. The CDR3 nucleotides are TGCAGCGCCTGGGTGGCAGGACAGCCCCAGCATTTT.

J is TRBJ1-4 and V is TRBV5-1; D remains unclear. The CDR3 runs 14 residues. Looked up from germline, CDR1 is SGHRS and CDR2 is YFSETQ. V lost 7 bases to trimming and J lost 8 bases, with 18 bases between them. CDR3 sequence (DNA): TGCGCCAGCGCCTCAGGAGGCTCTGTCGAAAAACTGTTTTTT. It specifies CASASGGSVEKLFF.

This clonotype was observed a few times. The CDR3 DNA is TGCAGTGCCCAGGGGGCAACACCCCGCTCTGGAAACACCATATATTTT. Translated, it gives CSAQGATPRSGNTIYF. This rearrangement joins TRBV20-1 to TRBJ1-3; 8 bases map to TRBD1. The ends lost 6 bases at V and 0 bases at J; junction bases unmatched: 10. Germline V gene sequence: CDR1 DFQATT, CDR2 SNEGSKA (reference sequence). The CDR3 contains 16 residues.

This clonotype was detected ten times or more. The chain's CDR3 is CSARGRTGGPFTDTQYF. Written as DNA, the CDR3 is TGCAGTGCTAGAGGGAGGACAGGGGGTCCTTTCACAGATACGCAGTATTTT. V usage is TRBV20-1 and J usage is TRBJ2-3, with 10 bases matching TRBD1. The CDR3 is 17 residues long. CDR1 and CDR2 (germline): DFQATT, SNEGSKA (reference sequence). V lost 1 base and J lost 2; bases outside the gene matches: 9.

J is TRBJ2-6 and V is TRBV27; 9 bases fit TRBD2. J lost 0 bases, V lost 2 bases, and 8 bases had no gene match. Germline V lookup: CDR1 MNHEY, CDR2 SMNVEV (reference sequence). CDR3 length: 19 residues. The CDR3 sequence is CASSLQGLAALSGANVLTF. CDR3 coding DNA: TGTGCCAGCAGTTTACAGGGACTAGCTGCGCTCTCTGGGGCCAACGTCCTGACTTTC.

This clonotype appeared a few times. The V and J genes are TRBV19 and TRBJ1-2, with 8 bases that match TRBD1. The CDR3 spans 14 residues. Germline V gene sequence: CDR1 LNHDA, CDR2 SQIVND (reference sequence). Trimming at V came to 5 bases and at J to 8 bases, leaving 10 bases not matched to a gene. The DNA of the CDR3 is TGTGCCAGTAGTCCTGGGACAGGCGGTGGCGGCTACACCTTC. Protein sequence: CASSPGTGGGGYTF.

The chain has TRBV7-2 and TRBJ1-1; TRBD1 agrees at 10 bases. The CDR3 has 16 residues. Germline lookup yields CDR1 SGHTA and CDR2 FQGNSA. J was trimmed by 11 bases and V by 2 bases; bases with no gene match: 14. The CDR3: CASSLSPGQGILSAFF. CDR3 coding DNA: TGTGCCAGCAGCTTATCACCGGGACAGGGGATTCTATCGGCTTTCTTT.

The sample holds many counts of this clonotype. This chain links TRBV6-1 with TRBJ2-5; D is tentatively TRBD1 or TRBD2 (5 bases each). Per germline, CDR1 MNHNS and CDR2 SASEGT. The V and J ends lost 6 bases and 2 bases respectively, with 16 bases between them. This CDR3 contains 15 residues. CDR3 coding DNA: TGTGCCAGCAGCCGACGGGGACGGCAACAAGAGACCCAGTACTTC. This translates into CASSRRGRQQETQYF.

This clonotype turned up a few times. The CDR3 loop reads CASSRDKGFGETQYF. In nucleotides, the CDR3 is TGTGCCAGCAGCCGAGATAAGGGCTTCGGAGAGACCCAGTACTTC. The genes are TRBV5-4 and TRBJ2-5; D not certain. Deletions cut 4 bases from V and 4 bases from J, with 17 bases between. Germline V gene data show CDR1 as SGHNT and CDR2 as YYREEE (reference sequence). The CDR3 runs 15 residues.

V is TRBV13 and J is TRBJ2-3; D may be TRBD2 (5 bases). Germline loops: CDR1 PRHDT, CDR2 FYEKMQ (reference sequence). V lost 9 bases, J lost 1 base, and 11 bases lay in between. The CDR3 length is 13 residues. In DNA, the CDR3 is TGTGCCAGTCTAGCTCCTGGCACAGATACGCAGTATTTT. It specifies CASLAPGTDTQYF.

This clonotype has at least ten counts. This chain uses TRBV11-1 with TRBJ1-5, with D maybe TRBD1 (6 bases). The CDR3 is made up of 14 amino acids. V was pared by 5 bases and J by 3 bases, with 11 bases between. In germline, CDR1 is SGHAT, CDR2 FQDESV (reference sequence). The CDR3 DNA is TGTGCCAGCAGCCGAGACAGGAACAATCAGCCCCAGCATTTT. Amino acids: CASSRDRNNQPQHF.

This clonotype was observed at least ten times. This chain connects TRBV9 to TRBJ1-5; 9 bases match TRBD1. The V segment lost 3 bases and the J segment 7 bases; nucleotides outside the gene matches: 5. Germline V gene sequence: CDR1 SGDLS, CDR2 YYNGEE. This CDR3 region has 14 residues. CDR3 protein: CASSATGGGQPQHF. In DNA form, the CDR3 reads TGTGCCAGCAGCGCGACAGGGGGAGGGCAGCCCCAGCATTTT.

This clonotype was found once. CDR3 nucleotide sequence: TGCAGTGCTAGAGATTCTCAGGGACGGTGGGGCTACACCTTC. Its protein is CSARDSQGRWGYTF. This chain joins TRBV20-1 and TRBJ1-2; weak D call: TRBD1 (5 bases). Germline-derived CDR1 and CDR2 are DFQATT and SNEGSKA (reference sequence). V lost 0 bases and J lost 8, with 16 bases in between. This CDR3 comprises 14 residues.

This clonotype came up a few times. The CDR3 nucleotides are TGTGCCAGCAGCCAAGCGATGGAGAAAGAGACCCAGTACTTC. Translating gives CASSQAMEKETQYF. J is TRBJ2-5 and V is TRBV3-1; D is uncertain. The CDR3 covers 14 residues. Trimming stripped 1 base from V and 3 bases from J, with 9 bases between. CDR1 and CDR2 (germline): LGHDT, YNNKEL (reference sequence).

In its sample, this clonotype was seen many times. The chain carries TRBV20-1 and TRBJ2-7; 7 bases align to TRBD1. The CDR3 is 12 residues long. The germline V gene has CDR1 DFQATT and CDR2 SNEGSKA (reference sequence). The V segment lost 7 bases and the J segment 3 bases; nucleotides outside the gene matches: 6. CDR3 sequence: CSGETGNYEQYF. The CDR3 bases are TGCAGTGGGGAGACAGGGAACTACGAGCAGTACTTC.

In this sample, this clonotype turned up many times. The V call is TRBV12-3 or TRBV12-4, the J call TRBJ2-3; D uncertain. Trimming cost V 2 bases and J 2 bases, with 11 bases left between them. This CDR3 spans 15 amino acids. DNA of the CDR3: TGTGCCAGCAGTTTACGACAAAGCTTCACAGATACGCAGTATTTT. Translated, it gives CASSLRQSFTDTQYF.

This clonotype has just a few counts. The chain recombines TRBV19 with TRBJ1-2, with a possible D match to TRBD1 (5 bases). Trimming shortened V by 9 bases and J by 4 bases, and 21 bases separated the two germline ends. The germline gives CDR1 LNHDA, CDR2 SQIVND (reference sequence). The length of the CDR3 is 15 residues. The CDR3 region has the DNA TGTGCCAGCACCACCTGGGGAGATGGGGGCTATGGCTACACCTTC. Protein sequence: CASTTWGDGGYGYTF. The entire variable domain, with the rest obtained from reference TRBV19 and TRBJ1-2, is as follows: DGGITQSPKYLFRKEGQNVTLSCEQNLNHDAMYWYRQDPGQGLRLIYYSQIVNDFQKGDIAEGYSVSREKKESFPLTVTSAQKNPTAFYLCASTTWGDGGYGYTFGSGTRLTVV.

The chain recombines TRBV7-6 with TRBJ2-5, with 9 bases aligning to TRBD1. The CDR3 covers 18 residues. With 0 bases clipped from V and 1 base from J, the junction kept 9 bases outside the gene matches. Germline CDR1 SGHVS, CDR2 FNYEAQ. The CDR3 nucleotides are TGTGCCAGCAGCTTAGCCTTTTTGGGACAGGGCCTCCAAGAGACCCAGTACTTC. Its protein is CASSLAFLGQGLQETQYF.

A few counts support this clonotype. The V and J genes are TRBV3-1 and TRBJ2-3; D is possibly TRBD2 (6 bases). Looked up from germline, CDR1 is LGHDT and CDR2 is YNNKEL (reference sequence). The V end was cut by 1 base, the J end by 1 base, with 12 bases between. CDR3 length equals 16 residues. CDR3 sequence reads: CASSQAAGLRTDTQYF. As DNA, the CDR3 is TGTGCCAGCAGCCAAGCTGCGGGGTTACGCACAGATACGCAGTATTTT.

This clonotype was picked up many times. The chain is built from TRBV12-3 or TRBV12-4 and TRBJ2-3; tentatively, D is TRBD1 (6 bases). This CDR3 is 16 amino acids long. Trimming stripped 3 bases from V and 1 base from J, with 14 bases between. In DNA, the CDR3 is TGTGCCAGCAGTTTCTCTGTACAGGGCGGCACAGATACGCAGTATTTT. Translation gives CASSFSVQGGTDTQYF.

The genes are TRBV4-1 and TRBJ2-7; D is unresolved. The CDR3 contains 13 residues. Germline V gene sequence: CDR1 MGHRA, CDR2 YSYEKL. V was clipped by 4 bases and J by 6 bases, with 13 bases between them. The CDR3 is CASSPQLASEQYF. CDR3 sequence (DNA): TGCGCCAGCAGCCCACAATTAGCATCCGAGCAGTACTTC.